This T cell receptor beta chain was captured in a study of blood T cells in healthy people across ages. Study-level information: About one barcoded beta molecule per two T cells came from capture by template switching.

General study findings and limits: There was no known CMV status for donors, so expanded clonotype changes were possibly confounded.

Germline V lookup: CDR1 SGHTA, CDR2 FQGNSA. V was clipped by 1 base and J by 5 bases, with 18 bases between them. The CDR3 contains 17 residues. The use of a sample-barcoded 5' primer and a J-beta primer mix characterized a second PCR of roughly 6 to 11 cycles. MiXCR, run by TCRdb on the 5' RACE reads, gives a single entry per CDR3 protein. Found here are about 1,800,000 distinct CDR3 sequences, under 30% of them singletons; the top ten hold roughly 8%. A few counts support this clonotype. What it binds is not known. The sample comprised blood. V gene TRBV7-2 combines with J gene TRBJ2-4, with a weak D call TRBD2 (6 bases). This receptor was obtained from a woman aged 25 to 39 in good health. CDR3 sequence (DNA): TGTGCCAGCAGCTTAGGTGGGGGGTCAGTGGCTCAAAACATTCAGTACTTC. Translating gives CASSLGGGSVAQNIQYF.